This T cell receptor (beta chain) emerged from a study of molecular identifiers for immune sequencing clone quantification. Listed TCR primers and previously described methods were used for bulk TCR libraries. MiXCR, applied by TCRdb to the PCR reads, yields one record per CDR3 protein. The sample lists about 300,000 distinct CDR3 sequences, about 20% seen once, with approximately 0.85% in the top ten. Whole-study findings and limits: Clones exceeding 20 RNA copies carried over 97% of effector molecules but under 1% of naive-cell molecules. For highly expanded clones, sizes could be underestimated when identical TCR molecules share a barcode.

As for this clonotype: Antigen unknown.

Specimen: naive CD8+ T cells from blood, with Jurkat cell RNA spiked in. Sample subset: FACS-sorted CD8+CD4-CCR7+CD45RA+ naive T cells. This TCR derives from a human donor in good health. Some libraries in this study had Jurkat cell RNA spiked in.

In DNA form, the CDR3 reads TGCGCCAGCAGCCAAGTTGGGGTTACTGAAGCTTTCTTT. Translated: CASSQVGVTEAFF. The V and J genes are TRBV4-3 and TRBJ1-1; D gene uncertain. From germline, CDR1 is LGHNA and CDR2 YSLEER. CDR3 length: 13 amino acids. V lost 1 base, J lost 5 bases, and 8 bases lay in between.